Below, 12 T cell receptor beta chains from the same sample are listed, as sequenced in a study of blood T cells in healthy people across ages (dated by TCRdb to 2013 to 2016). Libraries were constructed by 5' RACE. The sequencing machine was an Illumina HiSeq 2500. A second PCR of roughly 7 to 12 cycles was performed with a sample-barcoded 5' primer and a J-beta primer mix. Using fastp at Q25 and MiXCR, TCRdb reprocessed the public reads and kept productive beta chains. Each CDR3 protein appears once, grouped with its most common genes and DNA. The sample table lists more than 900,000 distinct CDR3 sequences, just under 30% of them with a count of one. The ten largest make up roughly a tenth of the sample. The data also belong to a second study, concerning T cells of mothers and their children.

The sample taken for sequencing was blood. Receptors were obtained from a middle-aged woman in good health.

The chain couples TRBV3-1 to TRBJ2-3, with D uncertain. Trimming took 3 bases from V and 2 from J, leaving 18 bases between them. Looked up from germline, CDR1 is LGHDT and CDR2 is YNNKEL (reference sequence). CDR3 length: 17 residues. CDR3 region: CASSQASPSPFTDTQYF. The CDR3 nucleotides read TGTGCCAGCAGCCAGGCAAGTCCATCCCCCTTCACAGATACGCAGTATTTT.

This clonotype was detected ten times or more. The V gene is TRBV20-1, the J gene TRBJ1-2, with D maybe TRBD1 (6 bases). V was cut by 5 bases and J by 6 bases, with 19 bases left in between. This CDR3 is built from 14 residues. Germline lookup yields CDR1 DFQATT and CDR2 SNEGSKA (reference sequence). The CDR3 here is CSAPSRGARNGYTF. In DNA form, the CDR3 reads TGCAGTGCTCCTTCCCGGGGGGCGCGGAATGGCTACACCTTC.

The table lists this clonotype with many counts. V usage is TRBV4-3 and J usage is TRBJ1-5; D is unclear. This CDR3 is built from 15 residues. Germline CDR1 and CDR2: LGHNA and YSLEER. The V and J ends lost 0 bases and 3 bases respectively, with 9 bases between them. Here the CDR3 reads CASSQDYGPNQPQHF. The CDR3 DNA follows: TGCGCCAGCAGCCAAGATTACGGACCCAATCAGCCCCAGCATTTT.

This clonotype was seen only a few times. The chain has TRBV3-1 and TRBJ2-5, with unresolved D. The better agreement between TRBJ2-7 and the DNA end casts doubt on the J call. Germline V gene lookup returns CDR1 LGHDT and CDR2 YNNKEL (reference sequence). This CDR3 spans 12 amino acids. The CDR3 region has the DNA TGTGCCAGCAACGACTCCCCGAACGAGCAGTACTTC. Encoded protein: CASNDSPNEQYF.

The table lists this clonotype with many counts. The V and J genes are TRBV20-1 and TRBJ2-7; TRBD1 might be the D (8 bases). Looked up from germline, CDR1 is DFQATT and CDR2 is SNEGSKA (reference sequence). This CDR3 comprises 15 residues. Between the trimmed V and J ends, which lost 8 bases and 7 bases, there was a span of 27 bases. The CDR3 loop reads CSTTTGQGGSGEQYF. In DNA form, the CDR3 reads TGCAGTACCACCACTGGACAGGGAGGGTCCGGGGAGCAGTACTTC.

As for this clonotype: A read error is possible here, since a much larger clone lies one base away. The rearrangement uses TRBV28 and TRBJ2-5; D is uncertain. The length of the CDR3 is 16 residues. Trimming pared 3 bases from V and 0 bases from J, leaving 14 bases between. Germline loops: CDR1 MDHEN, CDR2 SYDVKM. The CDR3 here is CASSFHQHGYQETQYF. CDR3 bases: TGTGCCAGCAGTTTCCACCAACATGGGTACCAAGAGACCCAGTACTTC.

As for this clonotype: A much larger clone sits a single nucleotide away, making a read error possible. For the CDR3, the DNA is TGCGCCAGCAGCTTGGCTCCCGACAGGTCAGGTAATGAGCAGTACTTC. It specifies CASSLAPDRSGNEQYF. The chain recombines TRBV5-1 with TRBJ2-5, with D possibly matching TRBD1 (6 bases). CDR1 is SGHRS and CDR2 is YFSETQ in the germline V gene. CDR3 length: 16 residues. The ends were cut back, 0 bases at V and 11 bases at J, with 23 bases in the middle.

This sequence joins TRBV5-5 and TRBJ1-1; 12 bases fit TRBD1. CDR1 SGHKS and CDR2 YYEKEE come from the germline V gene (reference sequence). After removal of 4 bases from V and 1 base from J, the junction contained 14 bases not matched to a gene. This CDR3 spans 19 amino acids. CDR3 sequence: CASSPRDRGLLMSNTEAFF. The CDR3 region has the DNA TGTGCCAGCAGCCCCAGGGACAGGGGGCTACTGATGTCGAACACTGAAGCTTTCTTT. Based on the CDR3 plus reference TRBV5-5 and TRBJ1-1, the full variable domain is DAGVTQSPTHLIKTRGQQVTLRCSPISGHKSVSWYQQVLGQGPQFIFQYYEKEERGRGNFPDRFSARQFPNYSSELNVNALLLGDSALYLCASSPRDRGLLMSNTEAFFGQGTRLTVV.

Written as DNA, the CDR3 is TGTGCCAGCAGGGGGAGAAGGGGGGTGGTAGGTGGAGAGACCCAGTACTTC. It specifies CASRGRRGVVGGETQYF. The gene calls are TRBV28 and TRBJ2-5; D may be TRBD1 or TRBD2 (6 bases each). The CDR3 is 17 residues long. V gave up 6 bases and J gave up 4 bases, with 24 bases separating them. Germline V CDR1 and CDR2: MDHEN, SYDVKM.

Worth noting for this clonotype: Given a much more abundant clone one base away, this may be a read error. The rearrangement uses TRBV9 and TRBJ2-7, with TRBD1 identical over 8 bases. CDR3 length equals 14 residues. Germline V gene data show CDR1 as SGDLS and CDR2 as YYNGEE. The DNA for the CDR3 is TGTGTCAGCAGCGCAGGGGGCTTAGTTAGCGAGCAGTACTTC. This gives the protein CVSSAGGLVSEQYF.

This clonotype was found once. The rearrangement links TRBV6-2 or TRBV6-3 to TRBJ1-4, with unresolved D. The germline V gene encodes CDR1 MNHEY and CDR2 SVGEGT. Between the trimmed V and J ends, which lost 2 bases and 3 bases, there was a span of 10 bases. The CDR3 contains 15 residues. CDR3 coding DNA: TGTGCCAGCAGTTACGAGTTGCGCCCTAATGAAAAACTGTTTTTT. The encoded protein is CASSYELRPNEKLFF.

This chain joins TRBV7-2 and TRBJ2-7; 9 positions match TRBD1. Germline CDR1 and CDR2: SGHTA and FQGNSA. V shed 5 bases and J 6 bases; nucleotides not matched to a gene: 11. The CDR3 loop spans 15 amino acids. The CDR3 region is CASSLGGTGSGEQYF. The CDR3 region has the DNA TGTGCCAGCAGCCTAGGCGGGACAGGGTCAGGCGAGCAGTACTTC.